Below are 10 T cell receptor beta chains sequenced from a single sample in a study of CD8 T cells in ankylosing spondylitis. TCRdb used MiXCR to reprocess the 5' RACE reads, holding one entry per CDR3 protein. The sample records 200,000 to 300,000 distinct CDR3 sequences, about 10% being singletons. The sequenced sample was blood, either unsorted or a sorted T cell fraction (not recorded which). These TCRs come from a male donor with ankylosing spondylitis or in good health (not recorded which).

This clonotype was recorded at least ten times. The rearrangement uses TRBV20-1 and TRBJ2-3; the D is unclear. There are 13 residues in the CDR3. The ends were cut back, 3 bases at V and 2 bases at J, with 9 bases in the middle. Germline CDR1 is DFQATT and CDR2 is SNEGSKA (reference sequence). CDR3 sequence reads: CSASSSLTDTQYF. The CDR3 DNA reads TGCAGTGCTAGTTCCTCGCTCACAGATACGCAGTATTTT.

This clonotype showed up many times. The DNA of the CDR3 is TGCAGCTTCACAGGTAATAGCAATCAGCCCCAGCATTTT. Encoded protein: CSFTGNSNQPQHF. This chain uses TRBV20-1 with TRBJ1-5; maybe TRBD1 (5 bases). Looked up from germline, CDR1 is DFQATT and CDR2 is SNEGSKA (reference sequence). The CDR3 extends over 13 amino acids.

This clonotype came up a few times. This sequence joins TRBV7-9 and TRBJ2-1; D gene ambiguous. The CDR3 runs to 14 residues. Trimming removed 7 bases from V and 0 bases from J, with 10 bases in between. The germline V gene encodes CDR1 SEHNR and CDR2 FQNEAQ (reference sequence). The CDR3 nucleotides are TGTGCCAGCACCCGCACCGACTCCTACAATGAGCAGTTCTTC. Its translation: CASTRTDSYNEQFF.

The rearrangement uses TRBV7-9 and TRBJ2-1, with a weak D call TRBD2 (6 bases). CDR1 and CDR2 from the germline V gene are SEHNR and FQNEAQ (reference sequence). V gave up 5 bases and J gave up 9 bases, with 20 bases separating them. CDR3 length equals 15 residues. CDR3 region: CASSIQGTSGGEQFF. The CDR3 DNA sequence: TGTGCCAGCAGCATCCAAGGGACTTCCGGGGGTGAGCAGTTCTTC.

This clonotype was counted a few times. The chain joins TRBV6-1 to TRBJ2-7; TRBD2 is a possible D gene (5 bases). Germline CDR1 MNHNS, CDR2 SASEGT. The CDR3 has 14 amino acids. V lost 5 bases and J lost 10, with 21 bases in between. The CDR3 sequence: CASSQLMTTPLQYF. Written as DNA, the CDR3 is TGTGCCAGCAGTCAACTGATGACTACTCCCCTTCAGTACTTC.

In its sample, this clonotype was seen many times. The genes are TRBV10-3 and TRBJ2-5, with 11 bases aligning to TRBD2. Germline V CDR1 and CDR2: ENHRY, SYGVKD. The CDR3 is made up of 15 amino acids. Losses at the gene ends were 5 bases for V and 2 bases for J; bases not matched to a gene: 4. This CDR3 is CAISPSGGLQETQYF. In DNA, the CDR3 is TGTGCCATCAGTCCTAGCGGGGGGTTACAAGAGACCCAGTACTTC.

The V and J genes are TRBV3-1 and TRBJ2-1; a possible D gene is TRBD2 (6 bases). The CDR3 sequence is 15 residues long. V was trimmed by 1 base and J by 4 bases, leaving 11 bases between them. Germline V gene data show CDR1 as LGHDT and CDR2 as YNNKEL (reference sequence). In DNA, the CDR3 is TGTGCCAGCAGCCAAGGGGTGGAGGGATACAATGAGCAGTTCTTC. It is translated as CASSQGVEGYNEQFF.

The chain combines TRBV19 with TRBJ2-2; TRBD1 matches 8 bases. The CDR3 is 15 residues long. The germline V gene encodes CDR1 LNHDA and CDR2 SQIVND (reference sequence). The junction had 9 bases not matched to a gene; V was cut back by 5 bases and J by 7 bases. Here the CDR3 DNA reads TGTGCCAGTAGTTTACGGACAGGGTTAGTCGGGGAGCTGTTTTTT. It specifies CASSLRTGLVGELFF.

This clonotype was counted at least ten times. The CDR3 spells CASTHWLGGTEAFF. DNA for the CDR3: TGTGCCAGCACCCACTGGCTAGGAGGCACTGAAGCTTTCTTT. This sequence joins TRBV12-3 or TRBV12-4 and TRBJ1-1, with unresolved D. Trimming stripped 7 bases from V and 4 bases from J, with 16 bases between. The CDR3 runs 14 residues.

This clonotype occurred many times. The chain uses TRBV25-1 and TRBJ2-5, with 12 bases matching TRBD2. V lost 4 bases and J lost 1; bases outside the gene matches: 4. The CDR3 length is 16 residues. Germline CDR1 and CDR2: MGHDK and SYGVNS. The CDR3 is CASSGTSGIGQETQYF. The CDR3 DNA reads TGTGCCAGCAGTGGGACTAGCGGGATCGGCCAAGAGACCCAGTACTTC.